The clone carrying this T cell receptor (beta chain) has more than one count but fewer than ten. The data originate from a study of OX40 agonist ivuxolimab in advanced cancers. CDR1 MNHEY and CDR2 SMNVEV come from the germline V gene (reference sequence). V was shortened by 2 bases and J by 0 bases, with 11 bases between the two germline ends. CDR3 length: 16 amino acids. The data were produced by immunoSEQ multiplex PCR, yet TCRdb's version contains in-frame clones alone and is incomplete. The sample has some 21,000 clones, around 80% seen once. The sequencing here drew on CD4+ or CD8+ T cells sorted from blood, taken in a trial of the OX40 agonist ivuxolimab. The rearrangement uses TRBV27 and TRBJ2-1; D is undetermined. This TCR came from an adult with an advanced solid tumor such as melanoma, head and neck, liver or kidney cancer. The CDR3 loop is CASSLLPTSSYNEQFF. The CDR3 nucleotides are TGTGCCAGCAGTTTACTACCCACCAGCTCCTACAATGAGCAGTTCTTC.